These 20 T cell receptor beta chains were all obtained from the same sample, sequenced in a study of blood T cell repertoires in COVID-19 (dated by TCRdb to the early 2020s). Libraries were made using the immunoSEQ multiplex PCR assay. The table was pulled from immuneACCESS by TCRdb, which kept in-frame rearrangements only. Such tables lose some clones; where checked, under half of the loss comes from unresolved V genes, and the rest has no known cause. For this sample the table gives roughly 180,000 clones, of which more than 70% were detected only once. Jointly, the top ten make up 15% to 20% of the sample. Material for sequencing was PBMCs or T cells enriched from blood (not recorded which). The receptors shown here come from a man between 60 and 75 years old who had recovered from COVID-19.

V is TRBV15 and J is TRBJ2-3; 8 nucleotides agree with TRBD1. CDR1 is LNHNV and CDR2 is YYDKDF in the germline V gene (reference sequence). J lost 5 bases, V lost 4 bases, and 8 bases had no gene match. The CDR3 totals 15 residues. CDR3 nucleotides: TGTGCCACCAGCACAGCTCAGGGGGCCCTAGATACGCAGTATTTT. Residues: CATSTAQGALDTQYF.

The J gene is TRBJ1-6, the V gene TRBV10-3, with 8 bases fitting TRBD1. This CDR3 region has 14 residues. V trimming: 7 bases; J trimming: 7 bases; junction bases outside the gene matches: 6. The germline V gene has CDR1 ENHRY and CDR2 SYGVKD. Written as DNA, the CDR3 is TGTGCCATCAACAGACAGGGGCCCAATTCACCCCTCCACTTT. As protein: CAINRQGPNSPLHF.

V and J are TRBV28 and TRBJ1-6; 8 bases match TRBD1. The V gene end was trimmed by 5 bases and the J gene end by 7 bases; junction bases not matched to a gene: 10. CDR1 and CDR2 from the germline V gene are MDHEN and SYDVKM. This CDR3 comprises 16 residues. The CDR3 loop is CASSPTDGQGNSPLHF. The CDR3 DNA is TGTGCCAGCAGTCCTACCGACGGACAGGGCAATTCACCCCTCCACTTT.

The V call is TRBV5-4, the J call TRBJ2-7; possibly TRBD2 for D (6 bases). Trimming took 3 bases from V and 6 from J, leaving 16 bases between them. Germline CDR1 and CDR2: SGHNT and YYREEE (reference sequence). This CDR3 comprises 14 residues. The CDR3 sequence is CASSSQTRALEQYF. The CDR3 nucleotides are TGTGCCAGCAGCTCGCAGACTAGGGCCCTCGAGCAGTACTTC.

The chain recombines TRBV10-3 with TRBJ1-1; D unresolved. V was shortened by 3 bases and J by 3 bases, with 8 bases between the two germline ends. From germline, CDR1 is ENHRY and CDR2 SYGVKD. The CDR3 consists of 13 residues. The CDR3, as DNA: TGTGCCATCAGTGACACAGAGTACACTGAAGCTTTCTTT. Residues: CAISDTEYTEAFF.

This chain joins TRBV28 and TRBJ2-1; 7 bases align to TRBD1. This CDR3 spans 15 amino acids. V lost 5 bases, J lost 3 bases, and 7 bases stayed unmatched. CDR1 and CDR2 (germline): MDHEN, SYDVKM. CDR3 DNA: TGTGCCAGCAGTACCGGGACAGAACTCTACAATGAGCAGTTCTTC. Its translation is CASSTGTELYNEQFF.

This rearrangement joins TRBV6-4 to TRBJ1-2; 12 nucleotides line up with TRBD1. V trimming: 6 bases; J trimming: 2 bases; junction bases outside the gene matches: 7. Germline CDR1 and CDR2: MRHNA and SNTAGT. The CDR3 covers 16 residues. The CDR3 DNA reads TGTGCCAGCAGAACTACCGGGACAGGGGGCAACTATGGCTACACCTTC. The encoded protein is CASRTTGTGGNYGYTF.

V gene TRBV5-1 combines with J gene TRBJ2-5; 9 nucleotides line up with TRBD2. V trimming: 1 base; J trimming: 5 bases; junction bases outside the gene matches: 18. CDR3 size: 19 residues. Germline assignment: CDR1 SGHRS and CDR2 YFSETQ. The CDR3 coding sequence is TGCGCCAGCAGCTTGAGCGTTTCCGGCGGTAGCGGGGGAGGTGAGACCCAGTACTTC. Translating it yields CASSLSVSGGSGGGETQYF.

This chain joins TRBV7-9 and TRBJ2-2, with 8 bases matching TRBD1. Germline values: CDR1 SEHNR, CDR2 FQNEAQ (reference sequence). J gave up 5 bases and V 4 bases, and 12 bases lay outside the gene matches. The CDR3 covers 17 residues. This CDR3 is CASSSHHGQGRTGELFF. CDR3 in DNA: TGTGCCAGCAGCTCCCATCATGGACAGGGAAGGACCGGGGAGCTGTTTTTT.

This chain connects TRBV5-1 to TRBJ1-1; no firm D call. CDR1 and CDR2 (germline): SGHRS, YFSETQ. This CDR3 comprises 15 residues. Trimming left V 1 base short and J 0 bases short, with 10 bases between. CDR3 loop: CASSLYTDLNTEAFF. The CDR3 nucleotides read TGCGCCAGCAGCTTGTATACAGATCTGAACACTGAAGCTTTCTTT.

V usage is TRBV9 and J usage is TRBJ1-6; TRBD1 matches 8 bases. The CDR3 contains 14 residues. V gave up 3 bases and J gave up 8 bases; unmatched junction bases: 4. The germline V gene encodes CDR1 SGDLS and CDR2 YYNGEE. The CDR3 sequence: CASSGGQAHSPLHF. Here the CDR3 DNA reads TGTGCCAGCAGCGGGGGACAGGCGCATTCACCCCTCCACTTT.

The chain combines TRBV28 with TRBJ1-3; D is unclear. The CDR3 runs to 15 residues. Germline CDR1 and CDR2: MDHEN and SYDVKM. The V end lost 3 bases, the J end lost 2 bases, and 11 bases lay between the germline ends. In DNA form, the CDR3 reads TGTGCCAGCAGTTTGGGAGCCGGGGCTGGAAACACCATATATTTT. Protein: CASSLGAGAGNTIYF. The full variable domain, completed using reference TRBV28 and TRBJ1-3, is DVKVTQSSRYLVKRTGEKVFLECVQDMDHENMFWYRQDPGLGLRLIYFSYDVKMKEKGDIPEGYSVSREKKERFSLILESASTNQTSMYLCASSLGAGAGNTIYFGEGSWLTVV.

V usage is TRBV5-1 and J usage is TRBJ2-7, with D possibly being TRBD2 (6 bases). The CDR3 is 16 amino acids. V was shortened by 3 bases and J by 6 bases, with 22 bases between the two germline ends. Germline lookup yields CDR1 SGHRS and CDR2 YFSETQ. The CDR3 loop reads CASSSLPGPGGAEQYF. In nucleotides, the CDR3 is TGCGCCAGCAGCTCCCTTCCCGGGCCCGGCGGGGCCGAGCAGTACTTC.

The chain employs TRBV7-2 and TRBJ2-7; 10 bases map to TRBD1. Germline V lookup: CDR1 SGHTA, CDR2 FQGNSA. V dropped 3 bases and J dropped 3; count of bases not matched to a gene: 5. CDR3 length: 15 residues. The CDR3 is CASSFAGTGVYEQYF. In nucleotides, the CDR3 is TGTGCCAGCAGCTTCGCCGGGACAGGGGTCTACGAGCAGTACTTC.

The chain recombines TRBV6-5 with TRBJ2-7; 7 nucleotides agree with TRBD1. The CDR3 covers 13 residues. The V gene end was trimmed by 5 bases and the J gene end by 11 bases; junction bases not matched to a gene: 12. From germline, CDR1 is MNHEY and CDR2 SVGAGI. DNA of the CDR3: TGTGCCAGCAGTCGTGGGACCATCGACAGGGAGTACTTC. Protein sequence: CASSRGTIDREYF.

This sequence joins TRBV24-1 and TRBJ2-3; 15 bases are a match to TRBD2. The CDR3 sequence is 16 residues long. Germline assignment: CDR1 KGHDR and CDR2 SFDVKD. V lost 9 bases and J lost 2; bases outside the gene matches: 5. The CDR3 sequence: CATSRTSGGATDTQYF. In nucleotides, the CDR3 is TGTGCCACCTCACGGACTAGCGGGGGGGCCACAGATACGCAGTATTTT.

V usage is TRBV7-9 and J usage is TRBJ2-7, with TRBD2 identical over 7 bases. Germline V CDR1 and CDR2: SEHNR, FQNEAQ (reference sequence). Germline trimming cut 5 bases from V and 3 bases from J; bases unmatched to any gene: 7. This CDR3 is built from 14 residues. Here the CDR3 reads CASSKGGPDYEQYF. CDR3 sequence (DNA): TGTGCCAGCAGCAAGGGAGGGCCGGACTACGAGCAGTACTTC.

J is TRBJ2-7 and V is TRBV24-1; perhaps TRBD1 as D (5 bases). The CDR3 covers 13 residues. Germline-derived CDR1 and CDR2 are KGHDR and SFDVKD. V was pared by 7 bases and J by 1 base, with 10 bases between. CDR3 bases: TGTGCCACCAGCGACAGTCATTCCTACGAGCAGTACTTC. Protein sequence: CATSDSHSYEQYF.

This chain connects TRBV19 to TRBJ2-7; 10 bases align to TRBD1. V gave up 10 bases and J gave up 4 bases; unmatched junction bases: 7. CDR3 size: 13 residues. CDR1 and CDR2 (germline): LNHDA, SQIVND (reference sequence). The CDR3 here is CATSGQGGYEQYF. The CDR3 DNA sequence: TGTGCCACTAGCGGACAGGGGGGTTACGAGCAGTACTTC.

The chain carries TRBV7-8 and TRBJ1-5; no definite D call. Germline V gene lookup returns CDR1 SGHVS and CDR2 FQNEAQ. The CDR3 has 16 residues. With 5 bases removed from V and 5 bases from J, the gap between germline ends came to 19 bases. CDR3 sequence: CASSAEALESDQPQHF. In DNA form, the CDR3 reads TGTGCCAGCAGCGCCGAGGCGCTTGAATCTGATCAGCCCCAGCATTTT.